This entry lists 29 T cell receptor beta chains sequenced from one sample in a study of blood T cells in healthy people across ages (dated by TCRdb to the mid-2010s). Library preparation used 5' RACE. Sequencing was carried out with an Illumina HiSeq 2500. A second PCR of roughly 6 to 12 cycles was run with a J-beta primer mix and a sample-barcoded 5' primer. Through fastp at Q25 and MiXCR, TCRdb rebuilt clones from the public reads, retaining in-frame beta chains. Rows with one shared CDR3 protein collapse into an entry with the most common genes and DNA. This sample is represented by about 630,000 distinct CDR3 sequences; over 20% of them were singletons. Together, the top ten hold more than 3% of the sample. Sequencing input: blood. The source of these receptors is a man aged 65 to 79 in good health.

Only a few counts were recorded for this clonotype. This rearrangement joins TRBV29-1 to TRBJ1-4; TRBD1 might be the D (5 bases). Trimming removed 4 bases from V and 5 bases from J, with 14 bases in between. CDR3 length equals 14 residues. CDR1 is SQVTM, CDR2 ANQGSEA, per germline. CDR3 in amino acids: CSVGDRGANEKLFF. CDR3 nucleotide sequence: TGCAGCGTTGGCGACAGAGGGGCGAATGAAAAACTGTTTTTT.

The rearrangement links TRBV5-1 to TRBJ2-7; 14 bases agree with TRBD2. The germline CDR1 and CDR2 sequences are SGHRS and YFSETQ. The CDR3 has 18 residues. The ends lost 7 bases at V and 2 bases at J; junction bases unmatched: 14. The CDR3 protein is CASGAPGTSGSLTYEQYF. CDR3 nucleotides: TGCGCCAGCGGCGCCCCCGGGACTAGCGGGAGTTTAACCTACGAGCAGTACTTC. Full variable domain (missing parts from reference TRBV5-1 and TRBJ2-7): KAGVTQTPRYLIKTRGQQVTLSCSPISGHRSVSWYQQTPGQGLQFLFEYFSETQRNKGNFPGRFSGRQFSNSRSEMNVSTLELGDSALYLCASGAPGTSGSLTYEQYFGPGTRLTVT.

The chain employs TRBV20-1 and TRBJ2-1; 9 positions agree with TRBD1. This CDR3 spans 15 amino acids. Germline V gene lookup returns CDR1 DFQATT and CDR2 SNEGSKA (reference sequence). V trimming: 2 bases; J trimming: 2 bases; junction bases outside the gene matches: 4. The CDR3 spells CSARLTGGPYNEQFF. The CDR3 DNA reads TGCAGTGCTAGACTTACAGGGGGCCCCTACAATGAGCAGTTCTTC.

This clonotype has just a few counts. The chain has TRBV12-3 or TRBV12-4 and TRBJ1-1, with D unclear. This CDR3 is 12 amino acids long. Between the trimmed V and J ends, which lost 4 bases and 10 bases, there was a span of 13 bases. The CDR3 DNA follows: TGTGCCAGCAGTTCCGTGGGTTGGGCAGCTTTCTTT. As protein: CASSSVGWAAFF.

On this clonotype itself: A read error may explain this, as a much larger clone is one base away. V is TRBV4-2 and J is TRBJ2-3, with D perhaps matching TRBD1 or TRBD2 (5 bases each). CDR1 LGHNA and CDR2 YNFKEQ come from the germline V gene. The length of the CDR3 is 17 residues. The CDR3 reads CDSSQRRSRGSTDTQYF. CDR3 DNA sequence: TGTGACAGCAGCCAAAGAAGGTCGAGGGGAAGCACAGATACGCAGTATTTT.

The chain recombines TRBV7-2 with TRBJ2-7; no clear D gene. Germline V gives CDR1 SGHTA, CDR2 FQGNSA. The CDR3 contains 13 residues. Trimming pared 1 base from V and 6 bases from J, leaving 10 bases between. CDR3 coding DNA: TGTGCCAGCAGCTTAGAGGCAGAGGCCGAGCAGTACTTC. It is translated as CASSLEAEAEQYF.

The V gene is TRBV29-1, the J gene TRBJ2-5, with 9 bases aligning to TRBD1. Trimming at V came to 7 bases and at J to 5 bases, leaving 11 bases not matched to a gene. Germline assignment: CDR1 SQVTM and CDR2 ANQGSEA. This CDR3 comprises 14 residues. The DNA for the CDR3 is TGCAGCGGAGGGACAGGGAAGGAATACGAGACCCAGTACTTC. As protein: CSGGTGKEYETQYF.

The V and J genes are TRBV15 and TRBJ2-1; D not certain. V lost 7 bases to trimming and J lost 1 base, with 11 bases between them. Germline loops: CDR1 LNHNV, CDR2 YYDKDF (reference sequence). The CDR3 extends over 14 amino acids. CDR3 DNA sequence: TGTGCCACCACCGAGTCCCAATCCTACAATGAGCAGTTCTTC. This gives the protein CATTESQSYNEQFF.

This clonotype has more than one count but fewer than ten. V and J are TRBV29-1 and TRBJ2-1; 12 nucleotides agree with TRBD2. The CDR3 has 15 amino acids. The V and J ends lost 1 base and 8 bases, in that order; junction bases with no gene match: 6. CDR1 SQVTM and CDR2 ANQGSEA come from the germline V gene. The CDR3 is CSVEVASGRGDEQFF. The CDR3, as DNA: TGCAGCGTTGAAGTGGCTAGCGGGAGGGGCGATGAGCAGTTCTTC.

The gene calls are TRBV6-5 and TRBJ1-3; 8 nucleotides line up with TRBD1. Germline V CDR1 and CDR2: MNHEY, SVGAGI. The CDR3 consists of 15 residues. V gave up 10 bases and J gave up 0 bases; unmatched junction bases: 8. The CDR3 sequence: CATIMDRASGNTIYF. The CDR3 DNA reads TGTGCCACCATTATGGACAGGGCCTCTGGAAACACCATATATTTT.

This clonotype was observed a handful of times. The chain employs TRBV3-1 and TRBJ2-7; 8 bases are a match to TRBD1. J lost 1 base, V lost 4 bases, and 3 bases had no gene match. The CDR3 length is 14 residues. The germline V gene encodes CDR1 LGHDT and CDR2 YNNKEL (reference sequence). The CDR3, as DNA: TGTGCCAGCAGCCTGCGGGACAGGTCCTACGAGCAGTACTTC. Amino acid sequence: CASSLRDRSYEQYF.

This clonotype was seen more than once but under ten times. V and J are TRBV6-2 or TRBV6-3 and TRBJ2-1, with TRBD1 identical over 8 bases. The trim removed 5 bases at V and 2 bases at J, leaving 5 bases unmatched. The CDR3 loop spans 15 amino acids. From germline, CDR1 is MNHEY and CDR2 SVGEGT. The CDR3 nucleotides are TGTGCCAGCAGTCATGACAGGGGAGCCTACAATGAGCAGTTCTTC. Its translation: CASSHDRGAYNEQFF.

In this sample, this clonotype turned up many times. V usage is TRBV4-3 and J usage is TRBJ1-1; D might be TRBD1 (6 bases). Trimming removed 4 bases at V and 1 base at J, with 19 bases between. Looked up from germline, CDR1 is LGHNA and CDR2 is YSLEER. The CDR3 runs to 17 residues. CDR3 protein: CASSLLTTPQGNTEAFF. The CDR3 DNA sequence: TGCGCCAGCAGCCTCCTAACCACCCCACAGGGGAACACTGAAGCTTTCTTT.

V is TRBV27 and J is TRBJ2-3, with 14 nucleotides matching TRBD2. Germline-derived CDR1 and CDR2 are MNHEY and SMNVEV (reference sequence). This CDR3 contains 18 residues. V shed 4 bases, J shed 1 base, and the junction held 7 bases outside the gene matches. The CDR3 DNA sequence: TGTGCCAGCAGTTCGGGACTAGCGGGAGCTAGGGGCACAGATACGCAGTATTTT. It codes for CASSSGLAGARGTDTQYF.

This clonotype was detected only a few times. The chain employs TRBV7-9 and TRBJ2-4; a possible D gene is TRBD2 (6 bases). V was pared by 4 bases and J by 0 bases, with 16 bases between. The CDR3 totals 17 residues. Germline values: CDR1 SEHNR, CDR2 FQNEAQ (reference sequence). CDR3 sequence reads: CASSSLERVIAKNIQYF. The CDR3 region has the DNA TGTGCCAGCAGCTCCCTCGAGCGGGTAATAGCCAAAAACATTCAGTACTTC.

This clonotype was seen only a few times. The chain recombines TRBV12-3 or TRBV12-4 with TRBJ2-2; the D gene could be TRBD1 or TRBD2 (5 bases each). The V end lost 5 bases, the J end lost 6 bases, and 16 bases lay between the germline ends. This CDR3 has 15 residues. As DNA, the CDR3 is TGTGCCAGCAGTGTTCTCCGGGACGACGCCGGGGAGCTGTTTTTT. Translated, it gives CASSVLRDDAGELFF.

Turning to this clonotype: At one end, the junction sequence differs from germline, possibly due to a read error. The chain uses TRBV20-1 and TRBJ1-2; possibly TRBD1 for D (6 bases). The germline CDR1 and CDR2 sequences are DFQATT and SNEGSKA (reference sequence). This CDR3 has 13 amino acids. CDR3 sequence: CGAGLQGLYGYTF. The CDR3, as DNA: TGCGGTGCTGGGTTACAGGGACTCTATGGCTACACCTTC.

This clonotype was picked up many times. The rearrangement uses TRBV25-1 and TRBJ2-5; the D gene is possibly TRBD2 (5 bases). Germline V CDR1 and CDR2: MGHDK, SYGVNS. The CDR3 has 16 residues. V shed 2 bases and J shed 0 bases, with 13 bases lying between them. CDR3 in amino acids: CASSEPRRRNQETQYF. The DNA of the CDR3 is TGTGCCAGCAGTGAACCCAGGAGGCGGAACCAAGAGACCCAGTACTTC. Using reference TRBV25-1 and TRBJ2-5 for the parts outside the CDR3, the full variable domain is EADIYQTPRYLVIGTGKKITLECSQTMGHDKMYWYQQDPGMELHLIHYSYGVNSTEKGDLSSESTVSRIRTEHFPLTLESARPSHTSQYLCASSEPRRRNQETQYFGPGTRLLVL.

This clonotype was seen at least ten times. A much larger clone lies one base from this, so it may be a read error. The genes are TRBV6-2 or TRBV6-3 and TRBJ2-7; TRBD2 aligns across 11 bases. Germline CDR1 MNHEY, CDR2 SVGEGT. After removal of 2 bases from V and 3 bases from J, the junction contained 0 bases not matched to a gene. This CDR3 region has 14 residues. The CDR3 reads CASSYTSGSYEQYF. CDR3 DNA: TGTGCCAGCAGTTACACTAGCGGGAGCTACGAGCAGTACTTC.

This sequence joins TRBV20-1 and TRBJ1-3; TRBD1 aligns across 8 bases. The germline V gene has CDR1 DFQATT and CDR2 SNEGSKA (reference sequence). V gave up 1 base and J gave up 8 bases; unmatched junction bases: 7. This CDR3 contains 14 residues. CDR3 protein: CSARGPGGLDTIYF. The CDR3 DNA reads TGCAGTGCTAGAGGGCCAGGGGGCCTGGACACCATATATTTT.

J is TRBJ2-1 and V is TRBV12-3 or TRBV12-4; D is perhaps TRBD2 (6 bases). This CDR3 is 11 amino acids long. Trimming removed 10 bases at V and 8 bases at J, with 12 bases between. CDR3 amino acids: CATLLADEQFF. DNA for the CDR3: TGTGCCACTCTATTAGCGGATGAGCAGTTCTTC.

The chain combines TRBV20-1 with TRBJ1-1; D unclear. Germline values: CDR1 DFQATT, CDR2 SNEGSKA (reference sequence). The ends were cut back, 2 bases at V and 1 base at J, with 11 bases in the middle. There are 14 residues in the CDR3. The DNA for the CDR3 is TGCAGTGCTAGACTCTCCGGGGAGAACACTGAAGCTTTCTTT. It specifies CSARLSGENTEAFF.

This clonotype was seen a handful of times. V gene TRBV28 combines with J gene TRBJ1-1, with D perhaps TRBD1 (5 bases). Germline CDR1 reads MDHEN; CDR2 reads SYDVKM. The CDR3 sequence is 16 residues long. V was clipped by 4 bases and J by 5 bases, with 20 bases between them. The CDR3 DNA follows: TGTGCCAGCAGTTCCCGATGGGGGGGAGGGGTTACTGAAGCTTTCTTT. The encoded protein is CASSSRWGGGVTEAFF.

The chain links TRBV6-1 to TRBJ2-5; D uncertain. Trimming left V 8 bases short and J 5 bases short, with 15 bases between. Per germline, CDR1 MNHNS and CDR2 SASEGT. CDR3 length equals 13 residues. The CDR3 coding sequence is TGTGCCAGCGGGTTGGGCTTCGGTGAGACCCAGTACTTC. Its translation: CASGLGFGETQYF.

This clonotype was picked up many times. The chain recombines TRBV20-1 with TRBJ2-1; unclear D gene. The CDR3 has 11 amino acids. CDR1 DFQATT and CDR2 SNEGSKA come from the germline V gene (reference sequence). The V end lost 4 bases, the J end lost 6 bases, and 7 bases lay between the germline ends. The CDR3 loop is CSAKRSNEQFF. CDR3 bases: TGCAGTGCTAAACGAAGCAATGAGCAGTTCTTC.

The sample holds a few counts of this clonotype. The chain has TRBV27 and TRBJ1-4, with D hard to call. From germline, CDR1 is MNHEY and CDR2 SMNVEV (reference sequence). Trimming removed 3 bases at V and 7 bases at J, with 12 bases between. The CDR3 totals 14 residues. In DNA, the CDR3 is TGTGCCAGCAGTTTCAGGCTGCCTAGTGAAAAACTGTTTTTT. It specifies CASSFRLPSEKLFF.

This chain uses TRBV9 with TRBJ2-4, with 10 bases identical to TRBD1. The CDR3 extends over 14 amino acids. Germline V lookup: CDR1 SGDLS, CDR2 YYNGEE. V lost 4 bases, J lost 6 bases, and 4 bases stayed unmatched. The CDR3 DNA reads TGTGCCAGCAGCCGGCGGGACAGGGGAAACATTCAGTACTTC. It is translated as CASSRRDRGNIQYF. Filled out from reference TRBV9 and TRBJ2-4, the complete variable domain reads DSGVTQTPKHLITATGQRVTLRCSPRSGDLSVYWYQQSLDQGLQFLIQYYNGEERAKGNILERFSAQQFPDLHSELNLSSLELGDSALYFCASSRRDRGNIQYFGAGTRLSVL.

This clonotype has only a few counts. At one end, the junction sequence differs from germline, possibly due to a read error. This sequence joins TRBV5-1 and TRBJ2-5; TRBD1 aligns across 7 bases. CDR1 and CDR2 (germline): SGHRS, YFSETQ. The CDR3 runs 14 residues. Here the CDR3 reads CASSLAQGSETQHF. DNA for the CDR3: TGCGCCAGCAGCTTGGCACAGGGGAGCGAGACCCAGCACTTC.

DNA for the CDR3: TGCGCCAGCACAACGTTTGGTAGCCTTAGCTCCTACGAGCAGTACTTC. Residues: CASTTFGSLSSYEQYF. The gene calls are TRBV5-1 and TRBJ2-7; no firm D call. The CDR3 covers 16 residues. Germline CDR1 and CDR2: SGHRS and YFSETQ. V was clipped by 6 bases and J by 0 bases, with 19 bases between them.